The TCR beta chain described here comes from a study of blood T cells in healthy people across ages. Trimming took 5 bases from V and 3 from J, leaving 8 bases between them. Germline V CDR1 and CDR2: LGHNA, YSLEER. The CDR3 has 12 amino acids. PCR was performed a second time for about 6 to 11 cycles using a sample-barcoded 5' primer and a J-beta primer mix. MiXCR was run by TCRdb on the 5' RACE reads, yielding one entry per CDR3 protein. The profile shows 800,000 to 950,000 distinct CDR3 sequences, about 29% of them singletons. This sample was shared with a second study, whose subject was T cells of mothers and their children.

The TCR was taken from a woman aged 40 to 50 in good health. The sequencing input was blood. The chain couples TRBV4-3 to TRBJ2-7; weak D call: TRBD2 (6 bases). The CDR3 bases are TGCGCCAGCAGCTGGGACTGCTACGAGCAGTACTTC. It is translated as CASSWDCYEQYF.